This T cell receptor beta chain was recorded in a study of blood T cell repertoires in COVID-19 (dated by TCRdb to 2018 to 2021). Turning to the overall study: Samples covering the acute and convalescent phases of COVID-19 were provided by collaborators in the United States, Italy and Spain. The prospective study material was composed of cDNA or gDNA derived from T cells, B-cell-depleted T cells, or PBMCs. The dataset comprised deeply sampled blood TCRbeta repertoires from subjects exposed to, actively infected with, or recovered from COVID-19. The repertoires were made available in a free public database intended to serve as a resource for research on the immune response to SARS-CoV-2. Samples came from the ongoing ImmuneRACE study (first 160 participants) plus 1,254 subjects from 6 global collaborators. A de-identified subject ID, COVID-19 status, age in years and sex were almost always included in the sample metadata. Where HLA class I and class II types were available, the types were taken from metadata supplied by the sample provider, not from assay-based typing.

Note on this clone: Its specific antigen is unknown. No qualities accompany the bases; no much larger clone lies one base away.

From the cysteine through the phenylalanine, the CDR3 covers 15 amino acids. The DNA shown is the 45-base CDR3, in frame from base 1. What the work shows at the level of the full study, not this receptor alone: The quantity of clinical and demographic metadata differed by source and by participant and was supplied without curation.

TCRbeta CDR3 regions were amplified from genomic DNA by means of the immunoSEQ Assay, a bias-controlled multiplex PCR. As for how the authors treated the data: Within the assay, amplification of reference gene primers was used to estimate how many nucleated cells each sample contained. To quantify the absolute abundance of each unique TCRbeta CDR3 rearrangement, sequence reads were collapsed and filtered. For each sample, productive Simpson clonality was calculated as the square root of Simpson's diversity index over productive rearrangements. In TCRdb, the immuneACCESS table is reduced to in-frame sequences with V and J assigned. These tables do not hold every clone; where another copy was compared, an unresolved V gene accounts for under half, and the others remain unexplained. The DNA was the basis for D and trimming; V, J and clone size are from that table. The sample data list 350,000 to 400,000 clones, and over 85% of these were observed just once. The biggest ten clones account for less than 2% of the sample.

Enrolling through a virtual design, the prospective study's participants ranged in age from roughly 18 to 100 years and lived across approximately 25 United States geographic areas. In the prospective study, cohorts were assigned on the basis of participant-reported clinical history obtained from a screening survey and a study questionnaire. Recovered participants in ImmuneRACE Cohort 3 were defined by two consecutive negative NP/OP PCR tests, clearance by a healthcare professional, or resolution of symptoms. In the prospective study, whole blood, serum and a nasopharyngeal or oropharyngeal swab were collected from each participant by mobile phlebotomists. Additional blood draws and questionnaires over an approximately 2-month period could optionally be provided by prospective study participants. Prospective study blood samples were shipped either frozen or at room temperature before DNA extraction.

The V and J segments used are TRBV21-1 and TRBJ2-7; the DNA was not used to check the table's D call, TRBD2. TRBV21-1 counts as a pseudogene. The sample comprised PBMCs or T cells enriched from blood (not recorded which). The receptor's source is a woman in her thirties who had recovered from COVID-19. The nucleotides are TGTGCCAGCAGCAAGGGGACTAGCGGGATTTACGAGCAGTACTTC. The resulting protein is CASSKGTSGIYEQYF.